One sample yielded the 14 T cell receptor beta chains listed below, sequenced in a study of CD8 T cells in ankylosing spondylitis. TCRdb reprocessed the 5' RACE reads via MiXCR and lists one record per CDR3 protein. Of approximately 550,000 distinct CDR3 sequences detected, roughly an eighth appear once; the ten largest clones hold about 6.8%. These receptors have no known antigen. Notes on the study in general: What appeared characteristic of ankylosing spondylitis blood was a TCR beta motif of several highly homologous variants.

Sequenced: blood, either unsorted or a sorted T cell fraction (not recorded which). Receptors were obtained from a male donor with ankylosing spondylitis.

The J gene is TRBJ2-6, the V gene TRBV30; D unresolved. This CDR3 is built from 13 residues. V was cut by 1 base and J by 0 bases, with 1 base left in between. Germline V gene lookup returns CDR1 GTSNPN and CDR2 SVGIG (reference sequence). Written as DNA, the CDR3 is TGTGCCTGGAGTGGCTCTGGGGCCAACGTCCTGACTTTC. It specifies CAWSGSGANVLTF.

This clonotype was counted only a few times. The rearrangement joins TRBV20-1 to TRBJ2-1; perhaps TRBD2 as D (5 bases). Germline values: CDR1 DFQATT, CDR2 SNEGSKA (reference sequence). CDR3 size: 10 residues. Trimming took 5 bases from V and 7 from J, leaving 6 bases between them. This chain's CDR3 is CSARENEQFF. In nucleotides, the CDR3 is TGCAGTGCTCGGGAAAATGAGCAGTTCTTC.

There are a few counts of this clonotype. The rearrangement links TRBV20-1 to TRBJ1-5; a possible D gene is TRBD1 (5 bases). Germline CDR1 and CDR2: DFQATT and SNEGSKA (reference sequence). This CDR3 comprises 13 residues. V was trimmed by 3 bases and J by 2 bases, leaving 8 bases between them. This CDR3 reads CSASWGGNQPQHF. As DNA, the CDR3 is TGCAGTGCTAGTTGGGGGGGCAATCAGCCCCAGCATTTT.

This clonotype appeared many times. The J gene is TRBJ1-4, the V gene TRBV5-1; maybe TRBD1 (5 bases). The CDR3 extends over 16 amino acids. Germline V lookup: CDR1 SGHRS, CDR2 YFSETQ. V was pared by 0 bases and J by 4 bases, with 13 bases between. Here the CDR3 reads CASSLAPRQYNEKLFF. The DNA for the CDR3 is TGCGCCAGCAGCTTGGCCCCTAGACAGTATAATGAAAAACTGTTTTTT.

This clonotype has just a few counts. The chain combines TRBV6-1 with TRBJ2-5; no reliable D call. The CDR3 covers 13 residues. From germline, CDR1 is MNHNS and CDR2 SASEGT. The ends were cut back, 8 bases at V and 1 base at J, with 11 bases in the middle. The CDR3 loop reads CASQFGTQETQYF. CDR3 nucleotide sequence: TGTGCCAGCCAATTCGGAACCCAAGAGACCCAGTACTTC.

The CDR3 DNA follows: TGTGCCAGCAGCCACGGGACAGGGGGATACGAGCAGTACTTC. This gives the protein CASSHGTGGYEQYF. The chain carries TRBV14 and TRBJ2-7; 11 nucleotides line up with TRBD1. Germline V CDR1 and CDR2: SGHDN, FVKESK. This CDR3 contains 14 residues. Trimming removed 3 bases from V and 4 bases from J; junction bases left unmatched: 2.

The gene calls are TRBV7-2 and TRBJ1-1; D call uncertain. Germline V CDR1 and CDR2: SGHTA, FQGNSA. The CDR3 extends over 15 amino acids. The germline V and J ends were trimmed by 5 bases and 3 bases, with 16 bases remaining between them. The DNA for the CDR3 is TGTGCCAGCAGCCCGTACGGGGTTCCCGACACTGAAGCTTTCTTT. Translation gives CASSPYGVPDTEAFF.

The gene calls are TRBV5-1 and TRBJ2-5; 13 bases line up with TRBD2. The CDR3 consists of 18 residues. Germline V gene sequence: CDR1 SGHRS, CDR2 YFSETQ. With V trimmed by 5 bases and J by 3 bases, 13 bases remained unmatched. In DNA, the CDR3 is TGCGCCAGCAGTGACCCCCGGACTAGCGGGAGTTTCGAAGAGACCCAGTACTTC. It is translated as CASSDPRTSGSFEETQYF.

The J gene is TRBJ2-1, the V gene TRBV5-1; 14 nucleotides match TRBD2. The CDR3 runs 16 residues. V was clipped by 4 bases and J by 8 bases; unmatched bases: 8. Germline-derived CDR1 and CDR2 are SGHRS and YFSETQ. The CDR3 DNA reads TGCGCCAGCAGCCCTGGACTAGCGGGAGGTAGGCATGAGCAGTTCTTC. Its protein product is CASSPGLAGGRHEQFF.

The chain employs TRBV5-1 and TRBJ2-1, with D possibly TRBD2 on 5 matching bases. In germline, CDR1 is SGHRS, CDR2 YFSETQ. V dropped 2 bases and J dropped 8 bases, with 14 bases sitting between them. There are 14 residues in the CDR3. This chain's CDR3 is CASSFPGDWDEQFF. CDR3 DNA sequence: TGCGCCAGCAGCTTTCCCGGGGATTGGGATGAGCAGTTCTTC.

V and J are TRBV5-1 and TRBJ2-5, with unresolved D. CDR1 and CDR2 from the germline V gene are SGHRS and YFSETQ. The CDR3 totals 17 residues. Trimming took 0 bases from V and 5 from J, leaving 20 bases between them. The DNA for the CDR3 is TGCGCCAGCAGCTTGGGGGTAAGACTTTGGGCCAGGGAGACCCAGTACTTC. Protein product: CASSLGVRLWARETQYF.

This clonotype was seen a few times. The rearrangement joins TRBV7-9 to TRBJ2-5; the match to TRBD2 covers 13 bases. Germline V CDR1 and CDR2: SEHNR, FQNEAQ (reference sequence). This CDR3 contains 16 residues. J gave up 4 bases and V 5 bases, and 7 bases lay outside the gene matches. The CDR3 reads CASSPRLAGGLETQYF. The CDR3, as DNA: TGTGCCAGCAGCCCACGACTAGCGGGAGGATTAGAGACCCAGTACTTC.

This chain joins TRBV10-3 and TRBJ2-7; D not resolved. The length of the CDR3 is 9 residues. Germline CDR1 and CDR2: ENHRY and SYGVKD. The CDR3 DNA follows: TGTGCCATCAGGTCGGTTGGGGACGTC. The encoded protein is CAIRSVGDV.

This clonotype was detected only a few times. The chain carries TRBV27 and TRBJ2-5, with a tentative D call TRBD2 (5 bases). Trimming removed 6 bases at V and 5 bases at J, with 13 bases between. Germline V gene data show CDR1 as MNHEY and CDR2 as SMNVEV (reference sequence). The CDR3 length is 13 residues. The CDR3 sequence: CASSPLPGETQYF. As DNA, the CDR3 is TGTGCCAGCAGCCCCCTTCCGGGGGAGACCCAGTACTTC.